Listed here are 28 T cell receptor beta chains from one sample, sequenced in a study of blood T cell repertoires in COVID-19. Sequenced by immunoSEQ multiplex PCR; TCRdb stores in-frame clones only, minus some. The sample lists roughly 240,000 clones, about 87% occurring once. Sequences were obtained from PBMCs or T cells enriched from blood (not recorded which). These TCRs come from a woman in her 30s with acute COVID-19.

CDR3 loop: CASRRDRGDTEAFF. CDR3 bases: TGTGCCAGTAGGAGGGACAGGGGGGACACTGAAGCTTTCTTT. The V gene is TRBV19, the J gene TRBJ1-1; 11 bases map to TRBD1. This CDR3 spans 14 amino acids. Germline CDR1 is LNHDA and CDR2 is SQIVND (reference sequence). Trimming took 6 bases from V and 3 from J; bases not matched to a gene: 3.

The genes are TRBV6-5 and TRBJ1-5; D not resolved. The germline V gene encodes CDR1 MNHEY and CDR2 SVGAGI. Between the trimmed V and J ends, which lost 8 bases and 5 bases, there was a span of 16 bases. This CDR3 comprises 14 residues. CDR3 nucleotide sequence: TGTGCCAGCCGCAAGTCCCCGCAGGATCAGCCCCAGCATTTT. Translating it yields CASRKSPQDQPQHF.

This chain connects TRBV19 to TRBJ2-5; D unclear. The V end lost 3 bases, the J end lost 5 bases, and 4 bases lay between the germline ends. The germline V gene encodes CDR1 LNHDA and CDR2 SQIVND (reference sequence). The CDR3 totals 11 residues. The CDR3: CASSMEETQYF. For the CDR3, the DNA is TGTGCCAGTAGTATGGAGGAGACCCAGTACTTC.

The rearrangement joins TRBV10-1 to TRBJ1-1, with no clear D. This CDR3 is 14 amino acids long. V dropped 5 bases and J dropped 3 bases, with 13 bases sitting between them. Germline assignment: CDR1 WNHNN and CDR2 SYGVQD (reference sequence). The CDR3 nucleotides read TGCGCCAGCAGTCCTGGGCGGGGATACACTGAAGCTTTCTTT. It translates to CASSPGRGYTEAFF.

This chain uses TRBV11-2 with TRBJ2-2; TRBD2 is a possible D gene (5 bases). Germline-derived CDR1 and CDR2 are SGHAT and FQNNGV. The V and J ends lost 4 bases and 6 bases respectively, with 18 bases between them. The CDR3 covers 16 residues. The CDR3 bases are TGTGCCAGCAGCTCGTACAGCGGTCGGGCGGCCGGGGAGCTGTTTTTT. The encoded protein is CASSSYSGRAAGELFF.

This chain uses TRBV15 with TRBJ2-2, with 8 nucleotides matching TRBD2. The CDR3 runs 14 residues. Trimming removed 9 bases from V and 7 bases from J; junction bases left unmatched: 10. Germline V lookup: CDR1 LNHNV, CDR2 YYDKDF (reference sequence). The chain's CDR3 is CATSEVRGGGELFF. The DNA of the CDR3 is TGTGCCACAAGCGAGGTCCGGGGGGGCGGGGAGCTGTTTTTT.

This clone was seen only once. The rearrangement links TRBV20-1 to TRBJ1-4; no clear D gene. Germline assignment: CDR1 DFQATT and CDR2 SNEGSKA (reference sequence). This CDR3 contains 11 residues. Deletions cut 4 bases from V and 11 bases from J, with 11 bases between. The CDR3 DNA is TGCAGTGCTAACCTAGAGAGGAAACTGTTTTTT. It translates to CSANLERKLFF.

The genes are TRBV4-1 and TRBJ2-7, with D unresolved. Between the trimmed V and J ends, which lost 0 bases and 0 bases, there was a span of 6 bases. The CDR3 sequence is 14 residues long. Germline V gene data show CDR1 as MGHRA and CDR2 as YSYEKL. The CDR3 DNA follows: TGCGCCAGCAGCCAAGACAGGTTCTCCTACGAGCAGTACTTC. Protein product: CASSQDRFSYEQYF.

This rearrangement joins TRBV5-1 to TRBJ1-1; weak D call: TRBD1 (5 bases). Germline CDR1 SGHRS, CDR2 YFSETQ. Trimming removed 3 bases at V and 0 bases at J, with 12 bases between. The CDR3 is 15 amino acids. In DNA, the CDR3 is TGCGCCAGCAGCTCCCCTGGGGCCATGAACACTGAAGCTTTCTTT. This sequence encodes CASSSPGAMNTEAFF.

The chain uses TRBV5-6 and TRBJ1-6; 8 nucleotides agree with TRBD1. The germline V gene has CDR1 SGHDT and CDR2 YYEEEE. V lost 4 bases and J lost 0; bases outside the gene matches: 12. The CDR3 sequence is 19 residues long. The CDR3 nucleotides are TGTGCCAGCAGCCTGGACAGGGATAATCCCAGCTCCTATAATTCACCCCTCCACTTT. This encodes CASSLDRDNPSSYNSPLHF.

The chain carries TRBV27 and TRBJ1-1; possible D gene TRBD1, 5 bases. V lost 2 bases to trimming and J lost 3 bases, with 13 bases between them. CDR3 length: 15 amino acids. Germline CDR1 and CDR2: MNHEY and SMNVEV (reference sequence). The CDR3 here is CASSLNWGGDTEAFF. In DNA form, the CDR3 reads TGTGCCAGCAGTTTAAATTGGGGGGGGGACACTGAAGCTTTCTTT.

The chain links TRBV7-6 to TRBJ2-4; D is perhaps TRBD1 (6 bases). CDR1 is SGHVS, CDR2 FNYEAQ, per germline. The CDR3 sequence is 13 residues long. Trimming took 5 bases from V and 8 from J, leaving 13 bases between them. CDR3 DNA sequence: TGTGCCAGCAGCCAGGACAGTCGGCACATTCAGTACTTC. Translated, it gives CASSQDSRHIQYF.

The chain recombines TRBV19 with TRBJ2-1; D is ambiguous. Trimming pared 5 bases from V and 10 bases from J, leaving 9 bases between. This CDR3 region has 11 residues. The germline V gene encodes CDR1 LNHDA and CDR2 SQIVND (reference sequence). DNA for the CDR3: TGTGCCAGTAGTGGCCTAGTCGAGCAGTTCTTC. It is translated as CASSGLVEQFF. The variable domain in full, completed from reference TRBV19 and TRBJ2-1, reads DGGITQSPKYLFRKEGQNVTLSCEQNLNHDAMYWYRQDPGQGLRLIYYSQIVNDFQKGDIAEGYSVSREKKESFPLTVTSAQKNPTAFYLCASSGLVEQFFGPGTRLTVL.

J is TRBJ1-2 and V is TRBV19, with D perhaps TRBD1 (6 bases). The germline gives CDR1 LNHDA, CDR2 SQIVND (reference sequence). The CDR3 consists of 17 residues. Between the trimmed V and J ends, which lost 8 bases and 0 bases, there was a span of 22 bases. The CDR3 sequence is CASEGGGSLGANYGYTF. The CDR3 bases are TGTGCCAGTGAGGGGGGGGGTTCGCTTGGAGCTAACTATGGCTACACCTTC.

The chain uses TRBV14 and TRBJ2-3; TRBD1 is a possible D gene (5 bases). From germline, CDR1 is SGHDN and CDR2 FVKESK. V lost 2 bases to trimming and J lost 5 bases, with 11 bases between them. The CDR3 is 14 amino acids. The CDR3 protein is CASSQFRGGDTQYF. The CDR3 region has the DNA TGTGCCAGCAGCCAATTTAGGGGCGGAGATACGCAGTATTTT.

The chain combines TRBV6-5 with TRBJ2-2, with D maybe TRBD2 (6 bases). V was trimmed by 5 bases and J by 0 bases, leaving 10 bases between them. The germline V gene has CDR1 MNHEY and CDR2 SVGAGI. This CDR3 spans 15 amino acids. CDR3 coding DNA: TGTGCCAGCAGTCCCGGGGGAGCGAACACCGGGGAGCTGTTTTTT. Amino acid sequence: CASSPGGANTGELFF.

V and J are TRBV7-2 and TRBJ2-5; the D gene is possibly TRBD1 (6 bases). V was shortened by 5 bases and J by 5 bases, with 15 bases between the two germline ends. The CDR3 runs 14 residues. CDR1 and CDR2 (germline): SGHTA, FQGNSA. The CDR3 spells CASSPNRDVETQYF. CDR3 DNA: TGTGCCAGCAGCCCTAACAGGGATGTGGAGACCCAGTACTTC.

The chain has TRBV27 and TRBJ2-6, with a tentative D call TRBD2 (6 bases). The germline V gene has CDR1 MNHEY and CDR2 SMNVEV (reference sequence). Trimming removed 1 base from V and 1 base from J, with 8 bases in between. The CDR3 sequence is 16 residues long. CDR3 nucleotides: TGTGCCAGCAGTTTATGGGGACTGTCTGGGGCCAACGTCCTGACTTTC. This gives the protein CASSLWGLSGANVLTF.

The V call is TRBV7-2, the J call TRBJ2-1; 9 positions agree with TRBD2. There are 15 residues in the CDR3. The J segment lost 8 bases and the V segment lost 6 bases, leaving 11 bases of the junction unmatched. Germline CDR1 and CDR2: SGHTA and FQGNSA. The CDR3 DNA reads as TGTGCCAGCAGGACCCCCGGGACTAGCACCCATGAGCAGTTCTTC. Encoded protein: CASRTPGTSTHEQFF.

The gene calls are TRBV2 and TRBJ2-1; D not resolved. Germline CDR1 is SNHLY and CDR2 is FYNNEI. V lost 7 bases and J lost 9, with 4 bases in between. The CDR3 is made up of 9 amino acids. In nucleotides, the CDR3 is TGTGCCAGCAAGAGTGAGCAGTTCTTC. This gives the protein CASKSEQFF.

The chain couples TRBV20-1 to TRBJ2-1; 8 positions agree with TRBD2. The V and J ends lost 5 bases and 3 bases, in that order; junction bases with no gene match: 6. The CDR3 contains 14 residues. CDR1 is DFQATT, CDR2 SNEGSKA, per germline (reference sequence). CDR3 bases: TGCAGTGCTTGTGGGAGCGGGGGCTACAATGAGCAGTTCTTC. Translation gives CSACGSGGYNEQFF.

The V gene is TRBV7-9, the J gene TRBJ1-5; D remains ambiguous. V lost 7 bases, J lost 4 bases, and 14 bases lay in between. This CDR3 has 14 residues. Germline CDR1 is SEHNR and CDR2 is FQNEAQ (reference sequence). This CDR3 is CASTLSYGNQPQHF. CDR3 bases: TGTGCCAGCACCCTCTCTTACGGGAATCAGCCCCAGCATTTT.

The chain recombines TRBV10-3 with TRBJ2-3, with 10 bases lining up with TRBD1. The CDR3 extends over 14 amino acids. Unmatched junction bases numbered 7, after V lost 5 bases and J lost 8 bases. Germline-derived CDR1 and CDR2 are ENHRY and SYGVKD. The CDR3 is CAISHGTGDRTQYF. In nucleotides, the CDR3 is TGTGCCATCAGTCATGGGACAGGGGACCGTACGCAGTATTTT.

The chain uses TRBV4-1 and TRBJ1-5, with D possibly matching TRBD1 (6 bases). CDR3 size: 16 residues. Germline CDR1 MGHRA, CDR2 YSYEKL. V was trimmed by 6 bases and J by 7 bases, leaving 22 bases between them. The CDR3 DNA reads as TGCGCCAGCAGACCCCAACCGGGGAGGGGGGAGCAGCCCCAGCATTTT. Its translation: CASRPQPGRGEQPQHF.

A few counts support this clone. This chain joins TRBV10-1 and TRBJ2-1; 11 bases match TRBD1. Germline trimming cut 8 bases from V and 8 bases from J; bases unmatched to any gene: 8. The CDR3 spans 14 residues. Germline CDR1 WNHNN, CDR2 SYGVQD (reference sequence). DNA of the CDR3: TGCGCCAGCTCCTCGGGACAGGGGGTGGATGAGCAGTTCTTC. Its protein product is CASSSGQGVDEQFF.

This rearrangement joins TRBV7-9 to TRBJ2-3; D possibly corresponds to TRBD1 (6 bases). The V end lost 1 base, the J end lost 0 bases, and 8 bases lay between the germline ends. Germline V gives CDR1 SEHNR, CDR2 FQNEAQ (reference sequence). CDR3 length equals 15 residues. CDR3 in DNA: TGTGCCAGCAGCTTAGGTGGACAGAGCACAGATACGCAGTATTTT. Translating gives CASSLGGQSTDTQYF.

The V gene is TRBV10-3, the J gene TRBJ2-3; D gene uncertain. The germline V gene has CDR1 ENHRY and CDR2 SYGVKD. V lost 5 bases to trimming and J lost 1 base, with 19 bases between them. The CDR3 contains 17 residues. The CDR3 loop is CAISSQSGPSRTDTQYF. DNA for the CDR3: TGTGCCATCAGTTCTCAATCTGGGCCCAGCCGCACAGATACGCAGTATTTT.

V and J are TRBV6-5 and TRBJ1-1; 9 nucleotides match TRBD1. The V and J ends lost 4 bases and 6 bases, in that order; junction bases with no gene match: 3. This CDR3 is built from 13 residues. CDR1 is MNHEY and CDR2 is SVGAGI in the germline V gene. CDR3 residues: CASSLTGGAEAFF. DNA for the CDR3: TGTGCCAGCAGTTTGACAGGGGGGGCTGAAGCTTTCTTT.